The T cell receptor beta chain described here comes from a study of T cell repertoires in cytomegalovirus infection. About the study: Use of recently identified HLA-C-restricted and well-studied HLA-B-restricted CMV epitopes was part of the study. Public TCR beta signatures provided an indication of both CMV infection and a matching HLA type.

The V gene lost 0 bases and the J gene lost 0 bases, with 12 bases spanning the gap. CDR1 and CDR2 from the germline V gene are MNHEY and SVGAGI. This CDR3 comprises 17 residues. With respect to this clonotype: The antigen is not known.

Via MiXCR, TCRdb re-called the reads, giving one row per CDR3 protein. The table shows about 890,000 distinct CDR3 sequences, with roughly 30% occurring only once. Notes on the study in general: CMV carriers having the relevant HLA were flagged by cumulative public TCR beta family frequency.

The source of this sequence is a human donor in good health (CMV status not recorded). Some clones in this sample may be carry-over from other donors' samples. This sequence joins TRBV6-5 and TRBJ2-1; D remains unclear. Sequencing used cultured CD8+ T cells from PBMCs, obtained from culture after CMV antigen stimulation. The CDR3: CASSYSNKAYSYNEQFF. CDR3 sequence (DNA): TGTGCCAGCAGTTACTCGAACAAAGCGTACTCCTACAATGAGCAGTTCTTC.